This TCR beta chain emerged from a study of Ad26.COV2.S vaccination and SARS-CoV-2 variants. Stated treatment: roughly 19 received Ad26.COV2.S at low or high dose, single or two shots; about five received placebo; per-sample allocation not given. Specimen acquisition occurred on day 63 following the initial vaccine or placebo injection. The germline V gene encodes CDR1 MGHRA and CDR2 YSYEKL. The CDR3 sequence is 16 residues long. Trimming shortened V by 4 bases and J by 2 bases, and 15 bases separated the two germline ends. Generated by immunoSEQ multiplex PCR, the TCRdb table keeps only in-frame clones and is missing some. Among about 370,000 clones, less than 90% were seen once, and the ten largest hold 3.5%. This clone was recorded only once.

The chain recombines TRBV4-1 with TRBJ1-5; a possible D gene is TRBD1 (5 bases). This sequence originates from a person aged 18-60 years who received the Ad26.COV2.S COVID-19 vaccine or a placebo. The sample consisted of peripheral blood, taken in a trial of Ad26.COV2.S vaccine versus placebo. CDR3 sequence (DNA): TGCGCCAGCAGCCCGGGAACGGGGCTCGGCAATCAGCCCCAGCATTTT. As protein: CASSPGTGLGNQPQHF.